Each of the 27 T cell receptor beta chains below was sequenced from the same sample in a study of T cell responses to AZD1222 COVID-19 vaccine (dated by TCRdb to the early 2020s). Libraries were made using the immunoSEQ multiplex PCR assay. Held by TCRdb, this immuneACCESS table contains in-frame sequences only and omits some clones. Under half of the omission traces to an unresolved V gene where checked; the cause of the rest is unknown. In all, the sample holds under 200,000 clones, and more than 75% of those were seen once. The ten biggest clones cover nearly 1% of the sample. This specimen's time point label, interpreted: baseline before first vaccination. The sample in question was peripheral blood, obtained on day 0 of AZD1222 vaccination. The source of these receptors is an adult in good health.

Here the CDR3 reads CATSRDHRTLIYEQYF. CDR3 DNA sequence: TGTGCCACCAGCAGAGACCATCGGACCCTGATCTACGAGCAGTACTTC. The chain carries TRBV15 and TRBJ2-7; D call uncertain. Germline V gene data show CDR1 as LNHNV and CDR2 as YYDKDF (reference sequence). V lost 0 bases and J lost 3, with 15 bases in between. The CDR3 contains 16 residues.

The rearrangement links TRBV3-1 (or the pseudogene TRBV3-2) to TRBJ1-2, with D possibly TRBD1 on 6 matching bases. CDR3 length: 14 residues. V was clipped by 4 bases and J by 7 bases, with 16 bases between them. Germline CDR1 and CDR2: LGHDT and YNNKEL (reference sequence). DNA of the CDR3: TGTGCCAGCAGCCCTACCGGGGGCTCTAGTGGCTACACCTTC. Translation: CASSPTGGSSGYTF.

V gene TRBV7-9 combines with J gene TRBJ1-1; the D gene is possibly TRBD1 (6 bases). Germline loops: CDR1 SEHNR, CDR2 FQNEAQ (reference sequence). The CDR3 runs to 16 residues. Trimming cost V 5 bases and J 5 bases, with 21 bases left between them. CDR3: CASSPGSRGGMTEAFF. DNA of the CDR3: TGTGCCAGCAGCCCCGGTTCTAGAGGGGGTATGACTGAAGCTTTCTTT.

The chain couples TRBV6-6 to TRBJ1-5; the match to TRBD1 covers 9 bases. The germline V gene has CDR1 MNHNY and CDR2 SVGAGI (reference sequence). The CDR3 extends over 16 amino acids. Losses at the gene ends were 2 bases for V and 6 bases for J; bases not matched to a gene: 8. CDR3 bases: TGTGCCAGCAGTTACCCGGGACAGGGCAGGACTCAGCCCCAGCATTTT. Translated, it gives CASSYPGQGRTQPQHF.

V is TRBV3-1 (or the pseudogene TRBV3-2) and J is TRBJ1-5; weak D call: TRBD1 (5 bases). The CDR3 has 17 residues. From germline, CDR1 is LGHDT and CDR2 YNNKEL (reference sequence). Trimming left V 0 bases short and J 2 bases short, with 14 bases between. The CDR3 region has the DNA TGTGCCAGCAGCCAAGATCAATCGGGACGCGGCAATCAGCCCCAGCATTTT. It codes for CASSQDQSGRGNQPQHF.

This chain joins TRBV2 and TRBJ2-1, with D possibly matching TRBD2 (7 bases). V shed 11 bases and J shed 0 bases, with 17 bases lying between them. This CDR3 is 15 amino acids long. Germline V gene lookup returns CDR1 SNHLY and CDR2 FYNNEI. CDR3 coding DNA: TGTGCCTCACCGGTGGGGGGGCTCTCCTACAATGAGCAGTTCTTC. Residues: CASPVGGLSYNEQFF. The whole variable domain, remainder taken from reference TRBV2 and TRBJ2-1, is EPEVTQTPSHQVTQMGQEVILRCVPISNHLYFYWYRQILGQKVEFLVSFYNNEISEKSEIFDDQFSVERPDGSNFTLKIRSTKLEDSAMYFCASPVGGLSYNEQFFGPGTRLTVL.

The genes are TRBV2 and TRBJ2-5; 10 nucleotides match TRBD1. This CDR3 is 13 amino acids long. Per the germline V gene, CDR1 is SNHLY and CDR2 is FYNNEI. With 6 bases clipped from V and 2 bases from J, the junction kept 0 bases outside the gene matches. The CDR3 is CASRDRGQETQYF. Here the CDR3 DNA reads TGTGCCAGCAGGGACAGGGGGCAAGAGACCCAGTACTTC.

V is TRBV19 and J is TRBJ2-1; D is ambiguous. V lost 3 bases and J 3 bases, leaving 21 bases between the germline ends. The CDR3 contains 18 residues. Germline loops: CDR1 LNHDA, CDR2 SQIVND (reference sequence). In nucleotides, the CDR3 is TGTGCCAGTAGTATGCCCCCTTCGTGGAGTTTTCTCTACAATGAGCAGTTCTTC. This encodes CASSMPPSWSFLYNEQFF.

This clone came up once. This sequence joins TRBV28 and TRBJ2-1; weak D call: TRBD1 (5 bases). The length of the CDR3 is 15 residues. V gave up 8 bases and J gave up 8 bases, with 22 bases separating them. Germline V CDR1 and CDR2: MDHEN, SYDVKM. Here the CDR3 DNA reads TGTGCCAGCGCCCCACGGAACAAAGGGGTCTATGAGCAGTTCTTC. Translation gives CASAPRNKGVYEQFF.

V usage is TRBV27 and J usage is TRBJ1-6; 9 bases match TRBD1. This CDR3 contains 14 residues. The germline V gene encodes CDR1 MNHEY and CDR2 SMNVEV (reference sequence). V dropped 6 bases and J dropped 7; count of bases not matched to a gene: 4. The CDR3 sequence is CASSGDRANSPLHF. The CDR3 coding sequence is TGTGCCAGCAGCGGGGACAGGGCGAATTCACCCCTCCACTTT.

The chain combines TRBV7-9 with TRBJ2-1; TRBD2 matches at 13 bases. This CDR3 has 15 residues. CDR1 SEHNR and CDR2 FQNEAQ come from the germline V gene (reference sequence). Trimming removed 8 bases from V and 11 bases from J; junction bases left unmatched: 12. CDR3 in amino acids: CASGRTGTSGTKQFF. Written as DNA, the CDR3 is TGTGCCAGCGGGAGAACCGGGACTAGCGGGACAAAGCAGTTCTTC.

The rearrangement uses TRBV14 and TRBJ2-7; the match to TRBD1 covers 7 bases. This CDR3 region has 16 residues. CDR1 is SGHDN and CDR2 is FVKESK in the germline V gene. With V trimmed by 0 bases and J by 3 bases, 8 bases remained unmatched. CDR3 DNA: TGTGCCAGCAGCCAAGATCCGCCTTGGGACAGCTACGAGCAGTACTTC. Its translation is CASSQDPPWDSYEQYF.

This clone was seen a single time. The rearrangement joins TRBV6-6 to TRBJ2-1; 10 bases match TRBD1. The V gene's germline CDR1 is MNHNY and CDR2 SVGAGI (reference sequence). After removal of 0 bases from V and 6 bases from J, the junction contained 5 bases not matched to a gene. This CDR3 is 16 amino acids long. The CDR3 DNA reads TGTGCCAGCAGTTACTCGACAGGGGGCGTGGGCAATGAGCAGTTCTTC. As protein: CASSYSTGGVGNEQFF.

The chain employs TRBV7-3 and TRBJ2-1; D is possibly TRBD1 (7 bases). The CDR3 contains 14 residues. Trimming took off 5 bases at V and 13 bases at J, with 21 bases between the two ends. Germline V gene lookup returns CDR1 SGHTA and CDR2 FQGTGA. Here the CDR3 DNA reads TGTGCCAGCAGCCCAGGGGGGTTCTCGGACAGTCAGTTCTTC. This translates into CASSPGGFSDSQFF.

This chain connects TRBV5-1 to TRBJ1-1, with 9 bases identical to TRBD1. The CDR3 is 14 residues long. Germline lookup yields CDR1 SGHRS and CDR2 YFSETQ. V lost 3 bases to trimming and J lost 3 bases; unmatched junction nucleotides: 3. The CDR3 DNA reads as TGCGCCAGCAGCTCGGGACAGGGAGACACTGAAGCTTTCTTT. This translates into CASSSGQGDTEAFF.

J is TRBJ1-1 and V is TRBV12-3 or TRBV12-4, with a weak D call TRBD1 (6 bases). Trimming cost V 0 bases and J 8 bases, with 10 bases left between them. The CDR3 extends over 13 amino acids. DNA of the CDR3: TGTGCCAGCAGTTTAGCGACAGGAAGCGAAGCTTTCTTT. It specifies CASSLATGSEAFF.

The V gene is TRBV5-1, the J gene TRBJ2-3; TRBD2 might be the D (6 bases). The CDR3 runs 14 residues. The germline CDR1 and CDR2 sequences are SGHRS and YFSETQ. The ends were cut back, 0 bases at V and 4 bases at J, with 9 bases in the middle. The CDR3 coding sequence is TGCGCCAGCAGCTTGGGGGGAGGCCCAGATACGCAGTATTTT. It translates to CASSLGGGPDTQYF.

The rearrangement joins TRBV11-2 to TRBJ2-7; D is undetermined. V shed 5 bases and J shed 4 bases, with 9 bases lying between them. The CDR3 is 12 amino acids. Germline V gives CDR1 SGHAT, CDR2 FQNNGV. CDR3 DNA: TGTGCCAGCAGCCGGCCTTTTTACGAGCAGTACTTC. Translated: CASSRPFYEQYF.

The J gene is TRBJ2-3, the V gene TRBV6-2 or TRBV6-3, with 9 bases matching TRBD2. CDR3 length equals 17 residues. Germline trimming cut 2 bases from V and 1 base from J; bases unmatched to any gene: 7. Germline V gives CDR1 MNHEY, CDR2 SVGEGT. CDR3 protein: CASSYEGTSSRTDTQYF. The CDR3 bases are TGTGCCAGCAGTTACGAGGGGACTAGCTCCCGCACAGATACGCAGTATTTT.

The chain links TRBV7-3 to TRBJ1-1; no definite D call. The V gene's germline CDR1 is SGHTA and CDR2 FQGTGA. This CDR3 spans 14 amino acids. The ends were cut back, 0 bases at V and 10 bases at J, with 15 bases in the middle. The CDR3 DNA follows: TGTGCCAGCAGCTTAACGGCCCAGGCGCAGCGAGCTTTCTTT. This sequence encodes CASSLTAQAQRAFF. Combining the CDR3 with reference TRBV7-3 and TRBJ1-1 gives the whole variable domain GAGVSQTPSNKVTEKGKYVELRCDPISGHTALYWYRQSLGQGPEFLIYFQGTGAADDSGLPNDRFFAVRPEGSVSTLKIQRTERGDSAVYLCASSLTAQAQRAFFGQGTRLTVV.

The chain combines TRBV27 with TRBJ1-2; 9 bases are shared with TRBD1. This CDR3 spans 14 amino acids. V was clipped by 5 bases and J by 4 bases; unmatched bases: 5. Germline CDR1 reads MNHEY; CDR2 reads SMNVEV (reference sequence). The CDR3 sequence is CASSPKQGAYGYTF. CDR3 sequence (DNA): TGTGCCAGCAGTCCCAAACAGGGGGCCTATGGCTACACCTTC.

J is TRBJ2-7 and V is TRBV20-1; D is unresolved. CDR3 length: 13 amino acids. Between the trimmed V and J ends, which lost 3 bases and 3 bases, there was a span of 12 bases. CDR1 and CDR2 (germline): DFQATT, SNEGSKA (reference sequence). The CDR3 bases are TGCAGTGCTAGTCTAGTAGTAGGCTACGAGCAGTACTTC. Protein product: CSASLVVGYEQYF.

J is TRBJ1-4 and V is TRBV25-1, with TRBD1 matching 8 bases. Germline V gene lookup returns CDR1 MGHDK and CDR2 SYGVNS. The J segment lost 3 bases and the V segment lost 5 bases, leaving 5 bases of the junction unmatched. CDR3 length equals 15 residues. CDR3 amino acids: CASSPQGAPNEKLFF. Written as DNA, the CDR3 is TGTGCCAGCAGTCCCCAGGGGGCACCTAATGAAAAACTGTTTTTT.

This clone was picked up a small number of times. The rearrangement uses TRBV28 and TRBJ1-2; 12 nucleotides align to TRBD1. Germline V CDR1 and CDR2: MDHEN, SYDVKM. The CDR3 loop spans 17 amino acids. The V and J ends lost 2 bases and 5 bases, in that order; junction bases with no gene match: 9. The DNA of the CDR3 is TGTGCCAGCAGTTTAGATAGTCGGGACAGGGGGCGGTATGGCTACACCTTC. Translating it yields CASSLDSRDRGRYGYTF.

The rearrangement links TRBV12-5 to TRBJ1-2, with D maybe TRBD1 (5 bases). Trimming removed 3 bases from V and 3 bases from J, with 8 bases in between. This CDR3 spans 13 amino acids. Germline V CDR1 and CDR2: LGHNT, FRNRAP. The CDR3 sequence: CASGFGGDYGYTF. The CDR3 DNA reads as TGTGCTAGTGGTTTCGGGGGTGACTATGGCTACACCTTC.

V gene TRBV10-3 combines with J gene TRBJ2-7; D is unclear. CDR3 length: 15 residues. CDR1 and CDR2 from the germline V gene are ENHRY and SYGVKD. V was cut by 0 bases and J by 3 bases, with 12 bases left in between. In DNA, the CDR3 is TGTGCCATCAGTGAGTCGGTCACGGGTGACTACGAGCAGTACTTC. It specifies CAISESVTGDYEQYF.

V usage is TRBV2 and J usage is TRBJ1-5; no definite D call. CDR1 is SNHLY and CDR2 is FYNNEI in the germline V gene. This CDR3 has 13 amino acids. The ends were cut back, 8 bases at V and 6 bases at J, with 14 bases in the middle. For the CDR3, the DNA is TGTGCCAGCGGGGTGGCAGGCGGTCAGCCCCAGCATTTT. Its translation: CASGVAGGQPQHF. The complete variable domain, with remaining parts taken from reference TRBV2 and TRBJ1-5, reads EPEVTQTPSHQVTQMGQEVILRCVPISNHLYFYWYRQILGQKVEFLVSFYNNEISEKSEIFDDQFSVERPDGSNFTLKIRSTKLEDSAMYFCASGVAGGQPQHFGDGTRLSIL.